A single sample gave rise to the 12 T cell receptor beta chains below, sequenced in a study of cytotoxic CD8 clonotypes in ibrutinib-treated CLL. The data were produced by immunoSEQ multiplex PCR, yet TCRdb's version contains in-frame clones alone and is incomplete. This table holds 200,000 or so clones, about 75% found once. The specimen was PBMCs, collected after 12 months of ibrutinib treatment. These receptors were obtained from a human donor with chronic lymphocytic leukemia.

This chain's CDR3 is CSVPLVRAANEQFF. Here the CDR3 DNA reads TGCAGCGTTCCCTTGGTTCGAGCAGCGAATGAGCAGTTCTTC. The V and J genes are TRBV29-1 and TRBJ2-1; D remains ambiguous. V was trimmed by 5 bases and J by 7 bases, leaving 18 bases between them. Per the germline V gene, CDR1 is SQVTM and CDR2 is ANQGSEA. The CDR3 contains 14 residues.

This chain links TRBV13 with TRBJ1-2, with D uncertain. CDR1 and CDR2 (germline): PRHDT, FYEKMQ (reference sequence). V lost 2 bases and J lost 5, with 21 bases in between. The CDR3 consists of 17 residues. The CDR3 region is CASSLIKVSARRYGYTF. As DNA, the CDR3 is TGTGCCAGCAGCTTAATCAAAGTTAGTGCAAGGCGGTATGGCTACACCTTC. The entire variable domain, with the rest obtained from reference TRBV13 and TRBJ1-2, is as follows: AAGVIQSPRHLIKEKRETATLKCYPIPRHDTVYWYQQGPGQDPQFLISFYEKMQSDKGSIPDRFSAQQFSDYHSELNMSSLELGDSALYFCASSLIKVSARRYGYTFGSGTRLTVV.

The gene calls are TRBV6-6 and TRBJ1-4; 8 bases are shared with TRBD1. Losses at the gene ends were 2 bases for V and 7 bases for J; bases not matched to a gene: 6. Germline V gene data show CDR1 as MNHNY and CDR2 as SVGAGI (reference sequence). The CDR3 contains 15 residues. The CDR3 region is CASSYPGQGGEKLFF. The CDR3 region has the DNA TGTGCCAGCAGTTACCCAGGACAGGGTGGTGAAAAACTGTTTTTT.

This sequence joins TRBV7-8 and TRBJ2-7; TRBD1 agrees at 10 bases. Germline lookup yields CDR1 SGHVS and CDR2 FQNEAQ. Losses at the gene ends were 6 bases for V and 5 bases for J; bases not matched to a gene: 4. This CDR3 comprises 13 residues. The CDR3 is CASRGQGSNEQYF. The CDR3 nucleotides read TGTGCCAGCAGGGGACAGGGGTCCAACGAGCAGTACTTC.

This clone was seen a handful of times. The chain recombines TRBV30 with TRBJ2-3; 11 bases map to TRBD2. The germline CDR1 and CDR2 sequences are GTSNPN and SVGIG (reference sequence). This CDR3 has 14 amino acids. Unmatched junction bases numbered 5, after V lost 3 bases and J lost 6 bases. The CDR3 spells CAWRLAGGLDTQYF. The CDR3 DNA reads TGTGCCTGGAGATTAGCGGGGGGGCTGGATACGCAGTATTTT.

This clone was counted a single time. This chain's CDR3 is CASSVIQAMNTEAFF. The CDR3 DNA is TGTGCCAGTAGTGTTATACAGGCAATGAACACTGAAGCTTTCTTT. This chain uses TRBV19 with TRBJ1-1, with D perhaps TRBD1 (5 bases). V was shortened by 5 bases and J by 0 bases, with 13 bases between the two germline ends. The germline V gene has CDR1 LNHDA and CDR2 SQIVND (reference sequence). The CDR3 totals 15 residues.

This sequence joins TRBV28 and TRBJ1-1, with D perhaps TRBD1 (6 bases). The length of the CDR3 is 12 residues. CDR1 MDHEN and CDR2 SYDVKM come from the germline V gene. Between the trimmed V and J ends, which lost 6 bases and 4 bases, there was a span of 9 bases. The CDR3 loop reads CASRYRATEAFF. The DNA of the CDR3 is TGTGCCAGCAGATACAGGGCCACTGAAGCTTTCTTT.

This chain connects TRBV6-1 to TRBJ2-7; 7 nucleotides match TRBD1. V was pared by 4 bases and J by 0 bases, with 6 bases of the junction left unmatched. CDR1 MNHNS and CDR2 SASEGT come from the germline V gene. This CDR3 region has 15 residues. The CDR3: CASSGGTASSYEQYF. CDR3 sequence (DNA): TGTGCCAGCAGTGGAGGGACAGCGAGCTCCTACGAGCAGTACTTC.

CDR3 sequence: CAWRRMGGRADTQYF. Written as DNA, the CDR3 is TGTGCCTGGAGACGCATGGGGGGGAGGGCAGATACGCAGTATTTT. This sequence joins TRBV30 and TRBJ2-3, with TRBD2 matching over 7 bases. Germline-derived CDR1 and CDR2 are GTSNPN and SVGIG (reference sequence). The CDR3 contains 15 residues. V was pared by 3 bases and J by 4 bases, with 10 bases of the junction left unmatched.

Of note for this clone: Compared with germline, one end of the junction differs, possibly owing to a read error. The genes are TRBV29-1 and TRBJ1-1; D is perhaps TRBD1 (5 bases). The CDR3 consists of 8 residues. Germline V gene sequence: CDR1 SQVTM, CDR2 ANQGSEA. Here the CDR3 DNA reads TGCAGCGTCCGGGGGACGGGATTT. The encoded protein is CSVRGTGF. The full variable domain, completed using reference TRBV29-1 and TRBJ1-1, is SAVISQKPSRDICQRGTSLTIQCQVDSQVTMMFWYRQQPGQSLTLIATANQGSEATYESGFVIDKFPISRPNLTFSTLTVSNMSPEDSSIYLCSVRGTGFGQGTRLTVV.

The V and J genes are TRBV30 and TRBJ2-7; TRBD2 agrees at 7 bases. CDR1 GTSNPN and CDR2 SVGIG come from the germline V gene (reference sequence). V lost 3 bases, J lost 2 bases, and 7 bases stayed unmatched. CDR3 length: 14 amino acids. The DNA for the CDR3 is TGTGCCTGGAGCCGGGCGGGGGTAACCTACGAGCAGTACTTC. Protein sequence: CAWSRAGVTYEQYF.

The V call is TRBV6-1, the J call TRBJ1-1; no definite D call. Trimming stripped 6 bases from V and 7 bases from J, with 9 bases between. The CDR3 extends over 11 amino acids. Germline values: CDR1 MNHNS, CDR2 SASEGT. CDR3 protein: CASRRHGEAFF. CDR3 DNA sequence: TGTGCCAGCAGGAGGCACGGTGAAGCTTTCTTT.